Presented here are 20 T cell receptor beta chains from one specimen sequenced in a study of cytomegalovirus exposure and HLA in healthy donors. PCR was performed using 60 Vbeta and 13 Jbeta primers. Profiling relied on immunoSEQ multiplex PCR, and the TCRdb table lists in-frame clones only, not all of them. The sample contains tens of thousands of clones, nearly 85% of which appear only once. Sequencing was performed on PBMCs. All receptors come from a man aged 30-40 years in good health and CMV-seronegative.

This chain uses TRBV4-1 with TRBJ2-7, with 12 nucleotides matching TRBD1. Looked up from germline, CDR1 is MGHRA and CDR2 is YSYEKL. J gave up 5 bases and V 3 bases, and 5 bases lay outside the gene matches. The CDR3 runs to 15 residues. Here the CDR3 reads CASSHPGQGANEQYF. The CDR3 coding sequence is TGCGCCAGCAGCCACCCGGGACAGGGGGCAAACGAGCAGTACTTC.

The chain couples TRBV5-1 to TRBJ1-1; possible D gene TRBD1, 6 bases. Germline CDR1 reads SGHRS; CDR2 reads YFSETQ. CDR3 length equals 14 residues. Deletions cut 4 bases from V and 7 bases from J, with 17 bases between. In DNA, the CDR3 is TGCGCCAGCAGCACTGACACAGGGAGGGGTGAAGCTTTCTTT. Protein product: CASSTDTGRGEAFF.

This rearrangement joins TRBV7-2 to TRBJ2-3; 9 bases map to TRBD1. The V gene end was trimmed by 5 bases and the J gene end by 2 bases; junction bases not matched to a gene: 8. The germline gives CDR1 SGHTA, CDR2 FQGNSA. The CDR3 contains 16 residues. CDR3 in amino acids: CASSPEGTGYTDTQYF. CDR3 nucleotides: TGTGCCAGCAGCCCTGAAGGGACAGGGTACACAGATACGCAGTATTTT.

The chain uses TRBV7-2 and TRBJ1-3; D possibly corresponds to TRBD1 (5 bases). Germline V gene lookup returns CDR1 SGHTA and CDR2 FQGNSA. CDR3 length: 14 amino acids. Trimming left V 1 base short and J 4 bases short, with 8 bases between. Here the CDR3 DNA reads TGTGCCAGCAGCTTAGACAGGACCGGAAACACCATATATTTT. Residues: CASSLDRTGNTIYF.

This clone was picked up a small number of times. J is TRBJ2-1 and V is TRBV30; TRBD2 agrees at 8 bases. V gave up 5 bases and J gave up 0 bases; unmatched junction bases: 0. CDR1 GTSNPN and CDR2 SVGIG come from the germline V gene (reference sequence). This CDR3 contains 13 residues. DNA for the CDR3: TGTGCCTGGGGGACTAGCTCCTACAATGAGCAGTTCTTC. It translates to CAWGTSSYNEQFF.

This clone was detected once. The gene calls are TRBV18 and TRBJ2-1; TRBD1 might be the D (5 bases). This CDR3 region has 14 residues. Trimming removed 7 bases at V and 0 bases at J, with 10 bases between. CDR1 and CDR2 from the germline V gene are KGHSH and LQKENI. The CDR3 coding sequence is TGTGCCAGCTTGTCAGGGATCTCCTACAATGAGCAGTTCTTC. It encodes CASLSGISYNEQFF.

This rearrangement joins TRBV5-5 to TRBJ2-1, with 11 bases fitting TRBD2. From germline, CDR1 is SGHKS and CDR2 YYEKEE (reference sequence). The CDR3 extends over 16 amino acids. Trimming at V came to 4 bases and at J to 10 bases, leaving 13 bases not matched to a gene. CDR3 protein: CASSPPVGLAGGEQFF. In DNA, the CDR3 is TGTGCCAGCAGCCCCCCGGTCGGGCTAGCGGGGGGAGAGCAGTTCTTC.

The count of this clone is one. The chain carries TRBV11-1 and TRBJ1-2; weak D call: TRBD1 (5 bases). This CDR3 spans 16 amino acids. Germline CDR1 SGHAT, CDR2 FQDESV (reference sequence). The V end lost 4 bases, the J end lost 0 bases, and 15 bases lay between the germline ends. CDR3: CASSSGDHGTNYGYTF. The DNA of the CDR3 is TGTGCCAGCAGCTCGGGGGACCACGGAACTAACTATGGCTACACCTTC.

The V call is TRBV10-2, the J call TRBJ2-1; 9 bases agree with TRBD2. Germline CDR1 and CDR2: WSHSY and SAAADI. Trimming cost V 6 bases and J 0 bases; bases outside gene matches: 3. The CDR3 length is 15 residues. This CDR3 is CASSVSGSSYNEQFF. DNA of the CDR3: TGCGCCAGCAGCGTTAGCGGGAGCTCCTACAATGAGCAGTTCTTC.

A note on this clone: Other DNA sequences from this sample encode an identical CDR3 as well. The rearrangement joins TRBV2 to TRBJ1-5; TRBD1 matches 8 bases. With V trimmed by 6 bases and J by 4 bases, 2 bases remained unmatched. The CDR3 runs to 13 residues. From germline, CDR1 is SNHLY and CDR2 FYNNEI. For the CDR3, the DNA is TGTGCCAGCAGCGGACAGGGAAATCAGCCCCAGCATTTT. Translated: CASSGQGNQPQHF. Full variable domain (remainder filled in from reference TRBV2 and TRBJ1-5): EPEVTQTPSHQVTQMGQEVILRCVPISNHLYFYWYRQILGQKVEFLVSFYNNEISEKSEIFDDQFSVERPDGSNFTLKIRSTKLEDSAMYFCASSGQGNQPQHFGDGTRLSIL.

The rearrangement joins TRBV28 to TRBJ1-2; D might be TRBD1 (6 bases). CDR3 size: 14 residues. V lost 2 bases to trimming and J lost 5 bases, with 12 bases between them. The germline V gene has CDR1 MDHEN and CDR2 SYDVKM. CDR3 region: CASSLTGSGYGYTF. CDR3 nucleotide sequence: TGTGCCAGCAGTTTAACAGGGTCCGGGTATGGCTACACCTTC.

The V call is TRBV11-3, the J call TRBJ2-1, with TRBD2 matching 8 bases. The CDR3 extends over 18 amino acids. The germline CDR1 and CDR2 sequences are SGHNT and YENEEA. Unmatched junction bases numbered 15, after V lost 8 bases and J lost 0 bases. The CDR3 protein is CASGGASGLQSSYNEQFF. CDR3 sequence (DNA): TGTGCCAGCGGGGGGGCTAGCGGGTTACAAAGCTCCTACAATGAGCAGTTCTTC.

V and J are TRBV2 and TRBJ2-2, with TRBD2 as a possible D gene (5 bases). The CDR3 is 12 amino acids. Germline loops: CDR1 SNHLY, CDR2 FYNNEI. Trimming left V 4 bases short and J 8 bases short, with 8 bases between. Here the CDR3 reads CASSGSGGELFF. The CDR3 nucleotides read TGTGCCAGCAGTGGGTCGGGGGGGGAGCTGTTTTTT.

This clone was picked up one time. The gene calls are TRBV29-1 and TRBJ2-5, with TRBD1 matching over 8 bases. The assigned J gene may be wrong: the sequence end matches TRBJ2-7 better. Germline lookup yields CDR1 SQVTM and CDR2 ANQGSEA. The CDR3 is made up of 12 amino acids. The CDR3 DNA is TGCAGCGTTGGCAGGGGGCCCAACGAGCAGTACTTC. Its translation: CSVGRGPNEQYF.

The sample holds a few counts of this clone. Likely a read error: the CDR3 ends without its conserved phenylalanine or tryptophan. The DNA is left out, because the CDR3 cannot be placed on it with certainty; the CDR3 is given as TCRdb lists it. The chain is built from TRBV12-5 and TRBJ1-6; the table's D call of TRBD1 was not tested on the DNA. The CDR3 length is 10 residues, termini included. The germline gives CDR1 LGHNT, CDR2 FRNRAP. The CDR3: CASGFRDRDL.

This clone came up a few times. The CDR3 region has the DNA TGTGCCAGCAGGCGGGGCAGAATTACCTACGAGCAGTACTTC. It specifies CASRRGRITYEQYF. This rearrangement joins TRBV27 to TRBJ2-7; TRBD2 might be the D (6 bases). This CDR3 has 14 residues. Trimming left V 6 bases short and J 2 bases short, with 14 bases between. CDR1 is MNHEY and CDR2 is SMNVEV in the germline V gene (reference sequence).

The chain couples TRBV11-3 to TRBJ1-2, with 7 bases aligning to TRBD1. Germline values: CDR1 SGHNT, CDR2 YENEEA. V lost 5 bases, J lost 1 base, and 1 base stayed unmatched. This CDR3 contains 13 residues. In nucleotides, the CDR3 is TGTGCCAGCAGCCGGGACAGTAACTATGGCTACACCTTC. Its protein is CASSRDSNYGYTF.

The chain employs TRBV7-9 and TRBJ2-2; no clear D gene. The CDR3 consists of 14 residues. Germline V gene lookup returns CDR1 SEHNR and CDR2 FQNEAQ (reference sequence). V was clipped by 5 bases and J by 5 bases, with 12 bases between them. CDR3 in DNA: TGTGCCAGCAGCCATGACGCACAGACCGGGGAGCTGTTTTTT. Translating it yields CASSHDAQTGELFF.

CDR3 DNA sequence: TGTGCCAGCAGCGGAGCCCCCTCGGGGGGAGTTAATGATAACACTGAAGCTTTCTTT. It yields the protein CASSGAPSGGVNDNTEAFF. The V and J genes are TRBV9 and TRBJ1-1; D is perhaps TRBD1 (5 bases). CDR3 length: 19 amino acids. Germline assignment: CDR1 SGDLS and CDR2 YYNGEE. Trimming took off 3 bases at V and 2 bases at J, with 26 bases between the two ends.

V usage is TRBV6-5 and J usage is TRBJ2-7, with TRBD1 identical over 9 bases. CDR3 length: 14 amino acids. V dropped 5 bases and J dropped 4; count of bases not matched to a gene: 6. Germline V lookup: CDR1 MNHEY, CDR2 SVGAGI. CDR3 nucleotide sequence: TGTGCCAGCAGTATTACAGGGGGCGGATACGAGCAGTACTTC. This translates into CASSITGGGYEQYF.